The present TCR beta chain was sequenced within a study of cytomegalovirus exposure and HLA in healthy donors. Study results and limitations: TCR beta V segments were, for the most part, productive about 87% or about 30% of the time in an earlier analysis.

This clone has just a few counts. The antigen is undetermined. Unrecorded immune exposure was likely among donors, who were nominally healthy when sampled. Germline CDR1 and CDR2: LGHNA and YNFKEQ. Trimming at V came to 7 bases and at J to 1 base, leaving 4 bases not matched to a gene. The CDR3 extends over 15 amino acids. This PCR relied on a set of 60 Vbeta primers and 13 Jbeta primers. Profiled with immunoSEQ multiplex PCR; TCRdb holds only in-frame clones, not every one. The sample lists over 130,000 clones; approximately 86% were seen once. The sequence derives from a woman aged 40 to 50 in good health and CMV-seronegative. The sequencing sample was made of PBMCs. The rearrangement links TRBV4-2 to TRBJ2-2; 9 bases are a match to TRBD2. This CDR3 reads CASNELAGNTGELFF. The CDR3 coding sequence is TGTGCCAGCAATGAACTAGCGGGGAACACCGGGGAGCTGTTTTTT.